These 27 T cell receptor beta chains share one sample of origin, sequenced in a study of monozygotic twins with inflammatory bowel disease. TCRdb re-analyzed the 5' RACE reads; it lists each CDR3 protein once, without DNA. The data include a few hundred thousand distinct CDR3 sequences; the top ten clones carry 1.5% to 2%. The sequenced sample was blood. The receptors originated from a human donor with ulcerative colitis or Crohn's disease, or a healthy co-twin of an affected twin (not recorded which).

V usage is TRBV5-1 and J usage is TRBJ2-3. CDR1 is SGHRS and CDR2 is YFSETQ in the germline V gene. The CDR3 has 15 amino acids. CDR3 in amino acids: CASSRYTGDTDTQYF.

The chain carries TRBV20-1 and TRBJ2-1; TCRdb selects TRBD2, and the lack of DNA leaves this call unchecked. This CDR3 has 15 amino acids. Germline V gene sequence: CDR1 DFQATT, CDR2 SNEGSKA (reference sequence). CDR3: CSARDLAGWDNEQFF.

This chain links TRBV12-3 or TRBV12-4 with TRBJ2-2; TCRdb designates TRBD1, a call that cannot be tested without DNA. This CDR3 region has 21 residues. CDR3 amino acids: CASSFLAWGGLIEPNTGELFF.

This chain uses TRBV6-5 with TRBJ2-5; TCRdb designates TRBD1, a call that cannot be tested without DNA. This CDR3 region has 15 residues. Germline V gene lookup returns CDR1 MNHEY and CDR2 SVGAGI. The CDR3: CASSSPRTGLGTQYF.

V is TRBV20-1 and J is TRBJ1-4; TCRdb lists TRBD1, though no DNA is available to test this call. This CDR3 comprises 14 residues. Germline-derived CDR1 and CDR2 are DFQATT and SNEGSKA (reference sequence). This CDR3 reads CSATSPLGNEKLFF.

The chain uses TRBV7-3 and TRBJ1-4; the TCRdb D gene call, TRBD1, has no DNA to confirm it. This CDR3 region has 17 residues. CDR1 and CDR2 from the germline V gene are SGHTA and FQGTGA. This CDR3 is CASSLGTSQPPNEKLFF.

The J gene is TRBJ2-3, the V gene TRBV18. Germline CDR1 KGHSH, CDR2 LQKENI. CDR3 length: 18 amino acids. CDR3 sequence: CASSPTMLAGQGTDTQYF. Complete variable domain (other parts from reference TRBV18 and TRBJ2-3): NAGVMQNPRHLVRRRGQEARLRCSPMKGHSHVYWYRQLPEEGLKFMVYLQKENIIDESGMPKERFSAEFPKEGPSILRIQQVVRGDSAAYFCASSPTMLAGQGTDTQYFGPGTRLTVL.

The gene calls are TRBV11-2 and TRBJ2-3. This CDR3 region has 13 residues. The germline V gene has CDR1 SGHAT and CDR2 FQNNGV. CDR3 amino acids: CASSLSTPDTQYF. Filled out from reference TRBV11-2 and TRBJ2-3, the complete variable domain reads EAGVAQSPRYKIIEKRQSVAFWCNPISGHATLYWYQQILGQGPKLLIQFQNNGVVDDSQLPKDRFSAERLKGVDSTLKIQPAKLEDSAVYLCASSLSTPDTQYFGPGTRLTVL.

The chain combines TRBV12-3 or TRBV12-4 with TRBJ1-5; the TRBD1 assignment by TCRdb is unverifiable without DNA. CDR3 length: 17 amino acids. CDR3 sequence: CASSPVTVEQLNQPQHF.

The CDR3 protein is CASSPRTGNAGELFF. V and J are TRBV5-1 and TRBJ2-2; TCRdb reports TRBD1, a call that lacks DNA to check it against. Germline CDR1 reads SGHRS; CDR2 reads YFSETQ. This CDR3 comprises 15 residues. The whole variable domain, remainder taken from reference TRBV5-1 and TRBJ2-2, is KAGVTQTPRYLIKTRGQQVTLSCSPISGHRSVSWYQQTPGQGLQFLFEYFSETQRNKGNFPGRFSGRQFSNSRSEMNVSTLELGDSALYLCASSPRTGNAGELFFGEGSRLTVL.

The V gene is TRBV11-2, the J gene TRBJ1-4; TCRdb calls TRBD1, which cannot be checked without DNA. Germline CDR1 is SGHAT and CDR2 is FQNNGV. CDR3 length: 15 amino acids. CDR3 residues: CASSPPTGDRGKLFF.

The chain has TRBV6-4 and TRBJ1-2; TCRdb's D call, TRBD1, is unchecked because there is no DNA. The CDR3 runs 14 residues. CDR1 and CDR2 (germline): MRHNA, SNTAGT. CDR3 sequence reads: CASSDRQYLYGYTF.

The chain carries TRBV5-6 and TRBJ2-7; TCRdb calls TRBD1, which cannot be checked without DNA. The CDR3 length is 15 residues. CDR1 is SGHDT, CDR2 YYEEEE, per germline. The CDR3 protein is CASSLFGQGAYEQYF.

The CDR3: CASSFGISGNTIYF. V gene TRBV5-1 combines with J gene TRBJ1-3. The CDR3 runs 14 residues. Looked up from germline, CDR1 is SGHRS and CDR2 is YFSETQ.

The genes are TRBV9 and TRBJ2-3; TCRdb reports TRBD1, a call that lacks DNA to check it against. This CDR3 region has 18 residues. CDR1 is SGDLS, CDR2 YYNGEE, per germline. CDR3 loop: CASSVDLRGGYHTDTQYF. Variable domain in full (rest from reference TRBV9 and TRBJ2-3): DSGVTQTPKHLITATGQRVTLRCSPRSGDLSVYWYQQSLDQGLQFLIQYYNGEERAKGNILERFSAQQFPDLHSELNLSSLELGDSALYFCASSVDLRGGYHTDTQYFGPGTRLTVL.

The chain links TRBV7-9 to TRBJ2-3; there is no DNA to check the TCRdb D call of TRBD2. The CDR3 is 16 amino acids. CDR1 is SEHNR and CDR2 is FQNEAQ in the germline V gene (reference sequence). CDR3 sequence: CASSLGAGLQTDTQYF.

CDR3 amino acids: CSAPPQGSSYEQYF. The chain carries TRBV20-1 and TRBJ2-7; TCRdb picks TRBD1, but there is no DNA to check that call. From germline, CDR1 is DFQATT and CDR2 SNEGSKA (reference sequence). This CDR3 contains 14 residues.

The chain joins TRBV5-6 to TRBJ2-7; with no DNA, the TCRdb D assignment of TRBD1 cannot be verified. The CDR3 has 12 amino acids. Germline CDR1 is SGHDT and CDR2 is YYEEEE. This CDR3 reads CASGTGTYEQYF.

The rearrangement joins TRBV5-6 to TRBJ2-3; lacking DNA, the TRBD1 call made by TCRdb goes unchecked. The CDR3 loop spans 17 amino acids. Germline V gene data show CDR1 as SGHDT and CDR2 as YYEEEE. The CDR3 sequence: CASSSYRGQQAWDTQYF. The variable domain in full, completed from reference TRBV5-6 and TRBJ2-3, reads DAGVTQSPTHLIKTRGQQVTLRCSPKSGHDTVSWYQQALGQGPQFIFQYYEEEERQRGNFPDRFSGHQFPNYSSELNVNALLLGDSALYLCASSSYRGQQAWDTQYFGPGTRLTVL.

This sequence joins TRBV20-1 and TRBJ1-1; lacking DNA, the TRBD1 call made by TCRdb goes unchecked. The CDR3 runs to 12 residues. CDR1 and CDR2 from the germline V gene are DFQATT and SNEGSKA (reference sequence). The CDR3 protein is CSARVREFEAFF.

This chain links TRBV12-3 or TRBV12-4 with TRBJ2-1; TCRdb designates TRBD2, a call that cannot be tested without DNA. The CDR3 has 13 residues. CDR3 residues: CASSFNFRDGPLF.

The chain employs TRBV5-1 and TRBJ1-2. Germline V gene sequence: CDR1 SGHRS, CDR2 YFSETQ. The CDR3 is made up of 14 amino acids. The chain's CDR3 is CASSLGMETYGYTF.

The chain combines TRBV7-9 with TRBJ1-1. Germline loops: CDR1 SEHNR, CDR2 FQNEAQ (reference sequence). This CDR3 is built from 13 residues. CDR3 protein: CASTRGPNTEAFF.

The V gene is TRBV7-3, the J gene TRBJ2-7. Per the germline V gene, CDR1 is SGHTA and CDR2 is FQGTGA. The length of the CDR3 is 12 residues. The CDR3 sequence: CASSLRNGEQYF.

The rearrangement uses TRBV5-4 and TRBJ2-1; checking the TCRdb D call of TRBD1 is not possible without DNA. From germline, CDR1 is SGHNT and CDR2 YYREEE (reference sequence). This CDR3 has 13 residues. The CDR3 here is CASRPPRRFEQFF.

The V gene is TRBV4-2, the J gene TRBJ2-7; TCRdb's assignment of TRBD2 cannot be checked, as there is no DNA. The CDR3 runs 16 residues. CDR1 and CDR2 (germline): LGHNA, YNFKEQ. The CDR3 loop is CASSQGIAGNSYEQYF.

V gene TRBV19 combines with J gene TRBJ1-1. Germline V gene sequence: CDR1 LNHDA, CDR2 SQIVND (reference sequence). CDR3 length: 14 amino acids. CDR3 sequence reads: CASSSWGSNTEAFF.